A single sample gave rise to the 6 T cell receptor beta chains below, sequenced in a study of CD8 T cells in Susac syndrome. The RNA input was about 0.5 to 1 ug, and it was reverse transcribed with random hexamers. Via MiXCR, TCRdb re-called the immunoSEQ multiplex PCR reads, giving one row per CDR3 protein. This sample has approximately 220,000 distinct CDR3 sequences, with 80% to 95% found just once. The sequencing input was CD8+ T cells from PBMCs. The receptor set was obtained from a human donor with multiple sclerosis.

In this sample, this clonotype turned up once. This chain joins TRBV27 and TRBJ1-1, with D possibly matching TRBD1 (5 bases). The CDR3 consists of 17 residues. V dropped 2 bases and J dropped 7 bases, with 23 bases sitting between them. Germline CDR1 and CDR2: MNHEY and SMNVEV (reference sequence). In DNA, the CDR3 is TGTGCCAGCAGTTTAAAGGGGTCCGGGTTACCGTCTTATGAAGCTTTCTTT. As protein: CASSLKGSGLPSYEAFF.

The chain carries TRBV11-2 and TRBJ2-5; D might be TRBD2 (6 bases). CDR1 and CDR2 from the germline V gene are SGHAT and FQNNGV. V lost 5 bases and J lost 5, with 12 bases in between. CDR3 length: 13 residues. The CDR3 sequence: CASSPRGWETQYF. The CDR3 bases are TGTGCCAGCAGCCCCCGGGGGTGGGAGACCCAGTACTTC. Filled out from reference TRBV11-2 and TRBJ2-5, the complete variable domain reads EAGVAQSPRYKIIEKRQSVAFWCNPISGHATLYWYQQILGQGPKLLIQFQNNGVVDDSQLPKDRFSAERLKGVDSTLKIQPAKLEDSAVYLCASSPRGWETQYFGPGTRLLVL.

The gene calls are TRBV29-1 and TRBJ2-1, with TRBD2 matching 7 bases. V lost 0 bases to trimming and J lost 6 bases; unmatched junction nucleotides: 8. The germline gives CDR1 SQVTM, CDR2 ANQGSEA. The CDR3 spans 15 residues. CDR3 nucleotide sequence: TGCAGCGTTGAAGATCAGTCTAGCGGTGGCAATGAGCAGTTCTTC. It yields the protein CSVEDQSSGGNEQFF.

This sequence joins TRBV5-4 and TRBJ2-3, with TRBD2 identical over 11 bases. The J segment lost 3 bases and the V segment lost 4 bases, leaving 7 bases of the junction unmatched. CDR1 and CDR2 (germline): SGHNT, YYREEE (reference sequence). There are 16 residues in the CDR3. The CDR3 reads CASSDPSGGMTDTQYF. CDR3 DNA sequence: TGTGCCAGCAGCGACCCTAGCGGGGGGATGACAGATACGCAGTATTTT.

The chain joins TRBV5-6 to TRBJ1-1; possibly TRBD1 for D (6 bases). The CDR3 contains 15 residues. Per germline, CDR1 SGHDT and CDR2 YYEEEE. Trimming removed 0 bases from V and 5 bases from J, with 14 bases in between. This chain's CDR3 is CASSLAGGVGTEAFF. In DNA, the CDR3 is TGTGCCAGCAGCTTGGCCGGGGGCGTCGGTACTGAAGCTTTCTTT.

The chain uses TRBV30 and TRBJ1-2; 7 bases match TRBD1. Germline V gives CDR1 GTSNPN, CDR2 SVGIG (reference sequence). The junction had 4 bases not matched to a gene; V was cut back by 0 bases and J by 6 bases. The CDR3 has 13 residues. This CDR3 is CAWSVGTADGYTF. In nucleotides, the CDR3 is TGTGCCTGGAGTGTTGGGACAGCGGATGGCTACACCTTC.